The source of this TCR beta chain is a study of cytomegalovirus exposure and HLA in healthy donors. Overall study: Earlier findings included some 120 million unique TCR beta sequences obtained from around 180 million T cells. Study-level results: Later analysis showed TCR association rates varying by HLA locus, highest for DRB1 and lowest for HLA-C. Among TCR beta chains of equal frequency, HLA-associated ones were more clonally expanded in a later analysis. The investigators catalogued 150 to 200 TCR beta chains as cytomegalovirus-associated.

Germline V CDR1 and CDR2: SGHTS, YDEGEE. This CDR3 is built from 13 residues. V was cut by 7 bases and J by 4 bases, with 12 bases left in between. As to this clone: Its specificity is not known.

This PCR relied on a set of 60 Vbeta primers and 13 Jbeta primers. Only in-frame clones appear in the TCRdb table, and some are missing; sequencing was by immunoSEQ multiplex PCR. The sample contains about 57,000 clones, 72% of which appear only once. The TCR comes from a woman aged 45 to 65 in good health and CMV-seronegative. This chain joins TRBV5-8 and TRBJ2-1; tentative D call: TRBD1 (6 bases). Sample: PBMCs. CDR3 region: CASRQTGYNEQFF. In DNA, the CDR3 is TGTGCCAGCCGCCAGACAGGTTACAATGAGCAGTTCTTC. Using reference TRBV5-8 and TRBJ2-1 for the parts outside the CDR3, the full variable domain is EAGVTQSPTHLIKTRGQQATLRCSPISGHTSVYWYQQALGLGLQFLLWYDEGEERNRGNFPPRFSGRQFPNYSSELNVNALELEDSALYLCASRQTGYNEQFFGPGTRLTVL.